Following are 9 T cell receptor beta chains from one sample sequenced in a study of OX40 agonist ivuxolimab in advanced cancers. TCRdb keeps only in-frame clones here, not all; method: immunoSEQ multiplex PCR. Found here are about 91,000 clones, more than 75% of them singletons; the top ten hold around 4.5%. The sample consisted of CD4+ or CD8+ T cells sorted from blood, taken in a trial of the OX40 agonist ivuxolimab. The source is an adult with an advanced solid tumor such as melanoma, head and neck, liver or kidney cancer.

V and J are TRBV18 and TRBJ1-3, with D uncertain. This CDR3 region has 19 residues. V gave up 3 bases and J gave up 4 bases, with 25 bases separating them. CDR1 and CDR2 from the germline V gene are KGHSH and LQKENI. DNA of the CDR3: TGTGCCAGCTCACCCCTCCTCCGCTCCCGGGGAGCGGGCGGAAACACCATATATTTT. Its protein product is CASSPLLRSRGAGGNTIYF.

In regard to this clone: Other DNA sequences of this sample code for an identical CDR3. The rearrangement uses TRBV4-1 and TRBJ2-1; no clear D gene. CDR1 and CDR2 from the germline V gene are MGHRA and YSYEKL. The CDR3 runs to 16 residues. V dropped 3 bases and J dropped 9 bases, with 21 bases sitting between them. The CDR3 protein is CASSQDQVLARTEQFF. Here the CDR3 DNA reads TGCGCCAGCAGCCAGGATCAGGTATTAGCTCGAACTGAGCAGTTCTTC.

The V gene is TRBV11-2, the J gene TRBJ1-1; D remains unclear. Looked up from germline, CDR1 is SGHAT and CDR2 is FQNNGV. This CDR3 has 15 amino acids. Deletions cut 3 bases from V and 4 bases from J, with 15 bases between. The CDR3 loop reads CASSLLTGEFTEAFF. The CDR3 DNA sequence: TGTGCCAGCAGCTTGCTGACGGGTGAGTTCACTGAAGCTTTCTTT. The full variable domain, rest sourced from reference TRBV11-2 and TRBJ1-1, is EAGVAQSPRYKIIEKRQSVAFWCNPISGHATLYWYQQILGQGPKLLIQFQNNGVVDDSQLPKDRFSAERLKGVDSTLKIQPAKLEDSAVYLCASSLLTGEFTEAFFGQGTRLTVV.

The rearrangement uses TRBV28 and TRBJ2-7; D gene ambiguous. Trimming pared 6 bases from V and 3 bases from J, leaving 9 bases between. Germline values: CDR1 MDHEN, CDR2 SYDVKM. The CDR3 extends over 12 amino acids. The DNA for the CDR3 is TGTGCCAGCAGCCCCCAGTACTACGAGCAGTACTTC. Translation: CASSPQYYEQYF.

The chain is built from TRBV7-2 and TRBJ2-5, with D possibly being TRBD2 (6 bases). Germline V CDR1 and CDR2: SGHTA, FQGNSA. Trimming shortened V by 3 bases and J by 2 bases, and 7 bases separated the two germline ends. The CDR3 spans 13 residues. CDR3 nucleotide sequence: TGTGCCAGCAGCTTCGGGGGTCAAGAGACCCAGTACTTC. Translated, it gives CASSFGGQETQYF.

This chain uses TRBV2 with TRBJ2-7; 8 nucleotides align to TRBD1. The V and J ends lost 2 bases and 2 bases, in that order; junction bases with no gene match: 8. Looked up from germline, CDR1 is SNHLY and CDR2 is FYNNEI. This CDR3 is built from 16 residues. The CDR3 protein is CASSELPGGIAYEQYF. The CDR3 region has the DNA TGTGCCAGCAGTGAATTGCCAGGGGGCATAGCCTACGAGCAGTACTTC.

This clone was observed a handful of times. The chain uses TRBV19 and TRBJ1-1; no clear D gene. V was pared by 8 bases and J by 3 bases, with 22 bases between. Germline V gene sequence: CDR1 LNHDA, CDR2 SQIVND (reference sequence). The CDR3 spans 16 residues. CDR3 loop: CASAQILRAEHTEAFF. The CDR3 region has the DNA TGTGCCAGTGCCCAAATACTTCGCGCTGAACACACTGAAGCTTTCTTT.

The chain's CDR3 is CASTYLGGSTDTQYF. The CDR3 nucleotides read TGTGCCAGTACCTACTTGGGAGGGAGCACAGATACGCAGTATTTT. This chain uses TRBV19 with TRBJ2-3; 7 bases are shared with TRBD2. In germline, CDR1 is LNHDA, CDR2 SQIVND (reference sequence). V was clipped by 7 bases and J by 0 bases; unmatched bases: 7. This CDR3 spans 15 amino acids.

The rearrangement links TRBV10-3 to TRBJ1-1; possibly TRBD1 for D (6 bases). Germline lookup yields CDR1 ENHRY and CDR2 SYGVKD. The CDR3 is made up of 14 amino acids. V lost 6 bases to trimming and J lost 0 bases, with 11 bases between them. CDR3 loop: CAISPTGMNTEAFF. The DNA of the CDR3 is TGTGCCATCAGCCCTACAGGGATGAACACTGAAGCTTTCTTT.